The 27 T cell receptor beta chains listed next were all sequenced from one sample in a study of post-analysis software for immune sequencing data (dated by TCRdb to between 2015 and 2016). These receptors have no identified antigens. The investigation overall reported the following: A few TRBV segments, including TRBV5-6, TRBV5-1 and TRBV20-1, were significantly more frequent in patients than controls.

Library prep was done by PCR. Reads for this sample came from an Illumina HiSeq 2500. To reduce PCR and sequencing biases, unique molecular identifiers were incorporated into the TCR beta cDNA libraries. TCRdb itself trimmed the public reads at Q25 with fastp, ran MiXCR and retained productive beta chains. Identical CDR3 protein sequences are pooled into one entry, listed with their most common genes and DNA. For this sample there are 380,000 or so distinct CDR3 sequences; roughly 36% appear just once. The ten most abundant clones make up under 15% of the sample. Material for sequencing was blood. The receptors derive from a girl aged 5-17 years with multiple sclerosis.

This chain links TRBV4-3 with TRBJ2-5; D call uncertain. The closer fit of TRBJ2-7 to the DNA end suggests the J call may be wrong. This CDR3 has 14 residues. Germline-derived CDR1 and CDR2 are LGHNA and YSLEER. The DNA for the CDR3 is TGCGCCAGCAGCCCCGGTCTTACGAACTACGAGCAGTACTTC. Its translation: CASSPGLTNYEQYF.

This clonotype was seen a handful of times. This chain uses TRBV4-3 with TRBJ1-1; maybe TRBD1 (6 bases). Trimming left V 3 bases short and J 11 bases short, with 13 bases between. CDR1 and CDR2 (germline): LGHNA, YSLEER. CDR3 size: 12 residues. CDR3 loop: CASSQEGDRAFF. CDR3 DNA sequence: TGCGCCAGCAGCCAGGAGGGGGATCGGGCTTTCTTT.

This rearrangement joins TRBV7-2 to TRBJ2-3; the match to TRBD2 covers 9 bases. Unmatched junction bases numbered 8, after V lost 5 bases and J lost 8 bases. Germline V gene lookup returns CDR1 SGHTA and CDR2 FQGNSA. The CDR3 consists of 14 residues. The CDR3 region is CASSQSGGRGTQYF. The CDR3, as DNA: TGTGCCAGCAGCCAGAGCGGGGGGAGGGGTACGCAGTATTTT.

This clonotype was seen more than once but under ten times. This rearrangement joins TRBV7-9 to TRBJ1-6; 9 positions agree with TRBD1. Per the germline V gene, CDR1 is SEHNR and CDR2 is FQNEAQ (reference sequence). V lost 6 bases to trimming and J lost 10 bases; unmatched junction nucleotides: 4. CDR3 length: 13 residues. The DNA for the CDR3 is TGTGCCAGCAGGGACAGGGGTCAGTCACCCCTCCACTTT. This gives the protein CASRDRGQSPLHF. Drawing the rest from reference TRBV7-9 and TRBJ1-6, the complete variable domain is DTGVSQNPRHKITKRGQNVTFRCDPISEHNRLYWYRQTLGQGPEFLTYFQNEAQLEKSRLLSDRFSAERPKGSFSTLEIQRTEQGDSAMYLCASRDRGQSPLHFGNGTRLTVT.

This rearrangement joins TRBV4-1 to TRBJ2-7; D unresolved. The V gene's germline CDR1 is MGHRA and CDR2 YSYEKL. Trimming stripped 0 bases from V and 0 bases from J, with 9 bases between. CDR3 size: 15 residues. CDR3 protein: CASSQDRQLSYEQYF. The CDR3 bases are TGCGCCAGCAGCCAAGATAGGCAGCTCTCCTACGAGCAGTACTTC.

The CDR3 sequence: CASSTTPPSNQPQHF. The CDR3 DNA is TGTGCCAGCAGCACGACACCCCCTAGCAATCAGCCCCAGCATTTT. The chain has TRBV12-3 or TRBV12-4 and TRBJ1-5; the D is unclear. The CDR3 runs to 15 residues. V was cut by 6 bases and J by 0 bases, with 12 bases left in between.

The chain uses TRBV10-2 and TRBJ2-7; weak D call: TRBD1 (6 bases). With 0 bases removed from V and 3 bases from J, the gap between germline ends came to 18 bases. CDR1 is WSHSY and CDR2 is SAAADI in the germline V gene. The CDR3 sequence is 17 residues long. The CDR3: CASSESTGFQDFYEQYF. The CDR3 DNA follows: TGCGCCAGCAGTGAGTCGACAGGTTTCCAAGATTTCTACGAGCAGTACTTC.

The chain recombines TRBV5-1 with TRBJ2-5; 7 bases match TRBD2. The germline gives CDR1 SGHRS, CDR2 YFSETQ. The CDR3 spans 15 residues. J gave up 1 base and V 0 bases, and 3 bases lay outside the gene matches. Written as DNA, the CDR3 is TGCGCCAGCAGCTTGGCCTGGGGGGGCCAAGAGACCCAGTACTTC. Translating gives CASSLAWGGQETQYF. The full variable domain, in which reference TRBV5-1 and TRBJ2-5 provide the parts outside the CDR3, is KAGVTQTPRYLIKTRGQQVTLSCSPISGHRSVSWYQQTPGQGLQFLFEYFSETQRNKGNFPGRFSGRQFSNSRSEMNVSTLELGDSALYLCASSLAWGGQETQYFGPGTRLLVL.

This clonotype was found many times. V usage is TRBV7-2 and J usage is TRBJ2-5; D might be TRBD2 (6 bases). V was shortened by 1 base and J by 7 bases, with 10 bases between the two germline ends. The CDR3 covers 13 residues. From germline, CDR1 is SGHTA and CDR2 FQGNSA. The CDR3 spells CASSLGLEGTQYF. The CDR3 bases are TGTGCCAGCAGCTTAGGCCTGGAGGGGACCCAGTACTTC.

This clonotype has more than one count but fewer than ten. V and J are TRBV7-9 and TRBJ2-5; TRBD1 matches 11 bases. The CDR3 loop spans 16 amino acids. Trimming at V came to 3 bases and at J to 2 bases, leaving 5 bases not matched to a gene. Germline CDR1 reads SEHNR; CDR2 reads FQNEAQ (reference sequence). DNA of the CDR3: TGTGCCAGCAGCTTGGACAGGGGGCTAGAACAAGAGACCCAGTACTTC. Its translation is CASSLDRGLEQETQYF.

The gene calls are TRBV6-1 and TRBJ1-5; TRBD1 matches at 10 bases. The CDR3 extends over 14 amino acids. V lost 7 bases to trimming and J lost 5 bases; unmatched junction nucleotides: 5. CDR1 and CDR2 (germline): MNHNS, SASEGT. The CDR3 DNA is TGTGCCAGCATTTTCGGACAGGGGGATCAGCCCCAGCATTTT. Protein sequence: CASIFGQGDQPQHF.

This rearrangement joins TRBV5-1 to TRBJ2-5; 8 positions agree with TRBD2. Germline assignment: CDR1 SGHRS and CDR2 YFSETQ. The CDR3 runs 15 residues. Trimming removed 1 base from V and 5 bases from J; junction bases left unmatched: 7. CDR3 DNA sequence: TGCGCCAGCAGCTTGCGAGCGGGGGTCTACGAGACCCAGTACTTC. It translates to CASSLRAGVYETQYF.

This clonotype was seen a few times. The chain uses TRBV27 and TRBJ2-7; 8 nucleotides align to TRBD1. This CDR3 contains 16 residues. J gave up 3 bases and V 3 bases, and 10 bases lay outside the gene matches. Germline CDR1 reads MNHEY; CDR2 reads SMNVEV (reference sequence). The CDR3 sequence: CASSFLQGEHYYEQYF. For the CDR3, the DNA is TGTGCCAGCAGTTTCCTACAGGGGGAGCACTACTACGAGCAGTACTTC.

This clonotype showed up just a few times. The chain combines TRBV7-8 with TRBJ2-5, with D possibly matching TRBD2 (6 bases). Trimming removed 3 bases at V and 5 bases at J, with 19 bases between. This CDR3 has 16 residues. Germline assignment: CDR1 SGHVS and CDR2 FQNEAQ. As DNA, the CDR3 is TGTGCCAGCAGCTTTCATGGGCCAGGGACTCTGGAGACCCAGTACTTC. Encoded protein: CASSFHGPGTLETQYF. Together with reference TRBV7-8 and TRBJ2-5, the CDR3 gives the full variable domain: GAGVSQSPRYKVAKRGQDVALRCDPISGHVSLFWYQQALGQGPEFLTYFQNEAQLDKSGLPSDRFFAERPEGSVSTLKIQRTQQEDSAVYLCASSFHGPGTLETQYFGPGTRLLVL.

Many counts were recorded for this clonotype. The CDR3: CASSSLGDTQYF. In nucleotides, the CDR3 is TGTGCCAGCAGCTCTCTCGGAGATACGCAGTATTTT. V and J are TRBV7-2 and TRBJ2-3; D remains unclear. The V gene lost 4 bases and the J gene lost 5 bases, with 7 bases spanning the gap. The length of the CDR3 is 12 residues. The germline gives CDR1 SGHTA, CDR2 FQGNSA.

The chain uses TRBV3-1 and TRBJ1-5; D not certain. This CDR3 comprises 16 residues. Germline CDR1 LGHDT, CDR2 YNNKEL (reference sequence). The V and J ends lost 1 base and 9 bases respectively, with 19 bases between them. CDR3 residues: CASSQGPSGSGGPQHF. CDR3 nucleotides: TGTGCCAGCAGCCAAGGACCTTCGGGGTCGGGTGGGCCCCAGCATTTT.

This clonotype was counted a few times. This chain joins TRBV28 and TRBJ2-3; possibly TRBD1 or TRBD2 for D (5 bases each). Trimming removed 3 bases at V and 2 bases at J, with 12 bases between. Germline CDR1 is MDHEN and CDR2 is SYDVKM. The CDR3 contains 15 residues. CDR3 nucleotide sequence: TGTGCCAGCAGTTTGGTGGGACCCTCCACAGATACGCAGTATTTT. This gives the protein CASSLVGPSTDTQYF. Full variable domain (rest looked up from reference TRBV28 and TRBJ2-3): DVKVTQSSRYLVKRTGEKVFLECVQDMDHENMFWYRQDPGLGLRLIYFSYDVKMKEKGDIPEGYSVSREKKERFSLILESASTNQTSMYLCASSLVGPSTDTQYFGPGTRLTVL.

The genes are TRBV6-2 or TRBV6-3 and TRBJ2-7; 11 bases align to TRBD2. This CDR3 has 15 amino acids. CDR1 and CDR2 (germline): MNHEY, SVGEGT. With V trimmed by 8 bases and J by 5 bases, 11 bases remained unmatched. CDR3 sequence: CASDSRLAGPDEQYF. The CDR3 coding sequence is TGTGCCAGCGATTCTCGACTAGCGGGGCCGGACGAGCAGTACTTC.

A few counts support this clonotype. The chain couples TRBV10-2 to TRBJ2-3; D unresolved. Trimming took 0 bases from V and 11 from J, leaving 15 bases between them. The CDR3 extends over 14 amino acids. Germline CDR1 WSHSY, CDR2 SAAADI. The CDR3 sequence is CASSESVDDLEQYF. In nucleotides, the CDR3 is TGCGCCAGCAGTGAGTCAGTTGACGATTTAGAGCAGTATTTT.

The CDR3 nucleotides read TGTGCCAGCAGCCCCCCGTCCCACGAGCAGTACTTC. It codes for CASSPPSHEQYF. The chain is built from TRBV11-2 and TRBJ2-5; unclear D gene. The end of the DNA fits TRBJ2-7 better, so the J call may be wrong. The CDR3 sequence is 12 residues long. From germline, CDR1 is SGHAT and CDR2 FQNNGV.

This clonotype showed up just a few times. The J gene is TRBJ2-7, the V gene TRBV4-2, with TRBD2 matching over 11 bases. In germline, CDR1 is LGHNA, CDR2 YNFKEQ. The CDR3 has 17 residues. Trimming cost V 1 base and J 2 bases; bases outside gene matches: 7. The CDR3 is CASSQVSRLAGTYEQYF. CDR3 in DNA: TGTGCCAGCAGCCAAGTAAGTCGACTAGCGGGGACCTACGAGCAGTACTTC.

In regard to this clonotype: The junction does not match germline at one end; this may be a read error. The chain uses TRBV3-1 and TRBJ2-5; D not certain. The CDR3 sequence is 12 residues long. Germline CDR1 and CDR2: LGHDT and YNNKEL (reference sequence). In DNA form, the CDR3 reads TGTGCCAACAGCCAAGATGTAGGGACCCAGTACTTC. It specifies CANSQDVGTQYF.

The chain joins TRBV4-3 to TRBJ1-2; 8 nucleotides line up with TRBD1. In germline, CDR1 is LGHNA, CDR2 YSLEER. V lost 4 bases and J lost 4; bases outside the gene matches: 14. This CDR3 spans 17 amino acids. Written as DNA, the CDR3 is TGCGCCAGCAGCCCGGACAGGGTCGGGCACCTAGGCTATGGCTACACCTTC. Residues: CASSPDRVGHLGYGYTF.

Only a few counts were recorded for this clonotype. The chain carries TRBV7-2 and TRBJ2-1; TRBD2 agrees at 8 bases. Germline V CDR1 and CDR2: SGHTA, FQGNSA. J was trimmed by 3 bases and V by 5 bases; bases with no gene match: 6. The CDR3 is 15 residues long. The CDR3 loop reads CASSPWTSHYNEQFF. For the CDR3, the DNA is TGTGCCAGCAGCCCATGGACTAGCCACTACAATGAGCAGTTCTTC.

The gene calls are TRBV2 and TRBJ2-5; D may be TRBD2 (5 bases). CDR1 and CDR2 (germline): SNHLY, FYNNEI. This CDR3 has 13 residues. V dropped 4 bases and J dropped 6 bases, with 12 bases sitting between them. DNA of the CDR3: TGTGCCAGCAGTGTGGGAGAGAGGAAGACCCAGTACTTC. This sequence encodes CASSVGERKTQYF.

This clonotype was picked up a small number of times. The chain is built from TRBV4-3 and TRBJ2-1; perhaps D is TRBD1 or TRBD2 (7 bases each). This CDR3 region has 15 residues. Germline values: CDR1 LGHNA, CDR2 YSLEER. Trimming left V 2 bases short and J 6 bases short, with 14 bases between. CDR3 loop: CASSQTGEGGNEQFF. The CDR3 DNA reads as TGCGCCAGCAGCCAAACAGGGGAGGGTGGCAATGAGCAGTTCTTC.

As for this clonotype: A junction boundary mismatches the germline segment, possibly from a read error. The chain recombines TRBV20-1 with TRBJ2-7; the D gene is possibly TRBD2 (5 bases). Germline assignment: CDR1 DFQATT and CDR2 SNEGSKA (reference sequence). This CDR3 has 11 residues. The CDR3 coding sequence is TGCAGTACTAGAGTGGACTACGAGCAGTACTTC. Translation gives CSTRVDYEQYF.